The 21 T cell receptor beta chains below all came from one sample that was sequenced in a study of T cell responses to AZD1222 COVID-19 vaccine. Assay used: immunoSEQ multiplex PCR; TCRdb lists only in-frame clones, some missing. The table includes around 180,000 clones, 75% to 90% detected once. The material sequenced was peripheral blood, taken on day 0 of MenACWY control vaccination. The receptors originated from an adult in good health.

The chain carries TRBV28 and TRBJ1-2, with 7 bases fitting TRBD1. Germline-derived CDR1 and CDR2 are MDHEN and SYDVKM. The length of the CDR3 is 13 residues. V was clipped by 5 bases and J by 9 bases; unmatched bases: 9. CDR3 coding DNA: TGTGCCAGCAGTGAGGACAGGCCCTGGAGCTACACCTTC. Residues: CASSEDRPWSYTF.

The chain carries TRBV30 and TRBJ1-4; 8 bases align to TRBD1. J was trimmed by 4 bases and V by 0 bases; bases with no gene match: 4. Germline-derived CDR1 and CDR2 are GTSNPN and SVGIG (reference sequence). There are 15 residues in the CDR3. The CDR3 DNA sequence: TGTGCCTGGAGTGTACAGACAGGGGTTAATGAAAAACTGTTTTTT. Its translation is CAWSVQTGVNEKLFF.

V is TRBV5-1 and J is TRBJ1-1; D is ambiguous. The CDR3 is 15 amino acids. From germline, CDR1 is SGHRS and CDR2 YFSETQ. The V end was cut by 2 bases, the J end by 0 bases, with 11 bases between. In nucleotides, the CDR3 is TGCGCCAGCAGCTTCAGCGGCAGAATGAACACTGAAGCTTTCTTT. This codes for CASSFSGRMNTEAFF.

The chain joins TRBV7-9 to TRBJ1-2; D uncertain. The CDR3 loop spans 15 amino acids. Germline CDR1 is SEHNR and CDR2 is FQNEAQ (reference sequence). Trimming cost V 0 bases and J 1 base, with 9 bases left between them. CDR3 protein: CASSLARPNNYGYTF. CDR3 sequence (DNA): TGTGCCAGCAGCTTAGCCCGACCGAATAACTATGGCTACACCTTC. The full variable domain, completed using reference TRBV7-9 and TRBJ1-2, is DTGVSQNPRHKITKRGQNVTFRCDPISEHNRLYWYRQTLGQGPEFLTYFQNEAQLEKSRLLSDRFSAERPKGSFSTLEIQRTEQGDSAMYLCASSLARPNNYGYTFGSGTRLTVV.

J is TRBJ2-7 and V is TRBV4-1, with 14 bases fitting TRBD2. V lost 0 bases, J lost 5 bases, and 3 bases stayed unmatched. Germline lookup yields CDR1 MGHRA and CDR2 YSYEKL. The CDR3 covers 16 residues. In DNA form, the CDR3 reads TGCGCCAGCAGCCAAGATCAGGGACTAGCGGGAGACGAGCAGTACTTC. Its protein product is CASSQDQGLAGDEQYF.

The rearrangement joins TRBV5-1 to TRBJ2-3; D is possibly TRBD1 (5 bases). V lost 3 bases and J lost 1, with 18 bases in between. In germline, CDR1 is SGHRS, CDR2 YFSETQ. The CDR3 spans 17 residues. The CDR3: CASSSKWGRGGTDTQYF. CDR3 sequence (DNA): TGCGCCAGCAGCTCGAAGTGGGGCCGTGGAGGCACAGATACGCAGTATTTT. The full variable domain, in which reference TRBV5-1 and TRBJ2-3 provide the parts outside the CDR3, is KAGVTQTPRYLIKTRGQQVTLSCSPISGHRSVSWYQQTPGQGLQFLFEYFSETQRNKGNFPGRFSGRQFSNSRSEMNVSTLELGDSALYLCASSSKWGRGGTDTQYFGPGTRLTVL.

This clone was found a few times. The sample has other DNA sequences that encode this CDR3 too. Written as DNA, the CDR3 is TGTGCCAGCTCACCAGGACAGGGTTCCTACGAGCAGTACTTC. Translated, it gives CASSPGQGSYEQYF. The chain has TRBV18 and TRBJ2-7; 8 nucleotides agree with TRBD1. After removal of 2 bases from V and 1 base from J, the junction contained 1 base not matched to a gene. Germline loops: CDR1 KGHSH, CDR2 LQKENI. The CDR3 totals 14 residues.

The chain couples TRBV11-2 to TRBJ1-6; TRBD1 is a possible D gene (6 bases). The CDR3 consists of 13 residues. The germline gives CDR1 SGHAT, CDR2 FQNNGV. Trimming stripped 3 bases from V and 10 bases from J, with 10 bases between. In nucleotides, the CDR3 is TGTGCCAGCAGCTTCCACAGGGACTCACCCCTCCACTTT. Translation: CASSFHRDSPLHF.

V and J are TRBV30 and TRBJ2-5, with 7 bases matching TRBD2. Germline values: CDR1 GTSNPN, CDR2 SVGIG (reference sequence). CDR3 length: 14 amino acids. Trimming took 3 bases from V and 2 from J; bases not matched to a gene: 6. The CDR3 coding sequence is TGTGCCTGGAGGGGGAGGGCATTTCAAGAGACCCAGTACTTC. Protein: CAWRGRAFQETQYF.

The rearrangement uses TRBV4-2 and TRBJ1-4; 8 bases are a match to TRBD1. V lost 4 bases and J lost 6; bases outside the gene matches: 1. Germline CDR1 LGHNA, CDR2 YNFKEQ. The length of the CDR3 is 13 residues. Here the CDR3 reads CASSPGQDEKLFF. The CDR3 bases are TGTGCCAGCAGCCCGGGACAGGATGAAAAACTGTTTTTT.

The J gene is TRBJ2-7, the V gene TRBV12-3 or TRBV12-4; perhaps TRBD2 as D (6 bases). The CDR3 sequence is 12 residues long. Trimming cost V 3 bases and J 4 bases, with 7 bases left between them. The CDR3 DNA is TGTGCCAGCAGTTTTGGGGGGTACGAGCAGTACTTC. Amino acids: CASSFGGYEQYF.

The rearrangement uses TRBV5-1 and TRBJ1-3; 10 nucleotides align to TRBD1. V lost 1 base to trimming and J lost 0 bases; unmatched junction nucleotides: 7. Germline assignment: CDR1 SGHRS and CDR2 YFSETQ. This CDR3 spans 18 amino acids. The DNA for the CDR3 is TGCGCCAGCAGCTTGTCCGGGACAGGGGCAAGCTCTGGAAACACCATATATTTT. Residues: CASSLSGTGASSGNTIYF. The whole variable domain, filled in from reference TRBV5-1 and TRBJ1-3, reads KAGVTQTPRYLIKTRGQQVTLSCSPISGHRSVSWYQQTPGQGLQFLFEYFSETQRNKGNFPGRFSGRQFSNSRSEMNVSTLELGDSALYLCASSLSGTGASSGNTIYFGEGSWLTVV.

The genes are TRBV27 and TRBJ2-3, with D possibly TRBD1 on 6 matching bases. The CDR3 has 16 residues. The ends were cut back, 7 bases at V and 1 base at J, with 18 bases in the middle. Germline CDR1 reads MNHEY; CDR2 reads SMNVEV (reference sequence). CDR3 nucleotide sequence: TGTGCCAGCAACCTGAACAGGGCCCGGGGCACAGATACGCAGTATTTT. This sequence encodes CASNLNRARGTDTQYF.

This chain uses TRBV4-3 with TRBJ1-5; D is uncertain. V dropped 5 bases and J dropped 7 bases, with 12 bases sitting between them. This CDR3 is 13 amino acids long. CDR1 and CDR2 (germline): LGHNA, YSLEER. This chain's CDR3 is CASSADISQPQHF. In DNA form, the CDR3 reads TGCGCCAGCAGCGCCGACATCTCCCAGCCCCAGCATTTT.

The rearrangement links TRBV5-1 to TRBJ2-1; no firm D call. This CDR3 spans 13 amino acids. Germline V gives CDR1 SGHRS, CDR2 YFSETQ. With 1 base removed from V and 7 bases from J, the gap between germline ends came to 9 bases. CDR3 bases: TGCGCCAGCAGCTTGCAAACCCCTAATGAGCAGTTCTTC. Encoded protein: CASSLQTPNEQFF.

The chain links TRBV6-2 or TRBV6-3 to TRBJ1-2; TRBD1 matches at 7 bases. The CDR3 has 14 residues. Trimming cost V 4 bases and J 8 bases; bases outside gene matches: 10. CDR1 MNHEY and CDR2 SVGEGT come from the germline V gene. In DNA, the CDR3 is TGTGCCAGCAGTTCCACGACAGGGTTTTACGGCTACACCTTC. This gives the protein CASSSTTGFYGYTF.

This sequence joins TRBV9 and TRBJ1-2, with D perhaps matching TRBD1 (5 bases). This CDR3 comprises 13 residues. Per the germline V gene, CDR1 is SGDLS and CDR2 is YYNGEE. The ends were cut back, 3 bases at V and 4 bases at J, with 10 bases in the middle. CDR3 DNA: TGTGCCAGCAGCGAGGGGTTTACCTATGGCTACACCTTC. It encodes CASSEGFTYGYTF.

The J gene is TRBJ2-4, the V gene TRBV18; possibly TRBD2 for D (6 bases). The CDR3 consists of 17 residues. V lost 5 bases and J lost 1, with 18 bases in between. CDR1 KGHSH and CDR2 LQKENI come from the germline V gene. For the CDR3, the DNA is TGTGCCAGCTCAGATTCCGGGGCCCGGGGGGCCAAAAACATTCAGTACTTC. Amino acid sequence: CASSDSGARGAKNIQYF.

The sample holds one count of this clone. The chain recombines TRBV5-6 with TRBJ2-7; 12 bases match TRBD2. J lost 7 bases, V lost 6 bases, and 5 bases had no gene match. Looked up from germline, CDR1 is SGHDT and CDR2 is YYEEEE. The CDR3 consists of 13 residues. The CDR3 protein is CASKTSGGLEQYF. CDR3 bases: TGTGCCAGCAAGACTAGCGGGGGTCTGGAGCAGTACTTC.

This chain uses TRBV7-8 with TRBJ2-7; tentatively, D is TRBD2 (6 bases). The CDR3 runs to 12 residues. Germline CDR1 is SGHVS and CDR2 is FQNEAQ. The V end lost 5 bases, the J end lost 3 bases, and 8 bases lay between the germline ends. CDR3 protein: CASSPGSYEQYF. As DNA, the CDR3 is TGTGCCAGCAGCCCCGGGAGCTACGAGCAGTACTTC.

This chain joins TRBV4-1 and TRBJ2-7, with D unclear. V was trimmed by 1 base and J by 7 bases, leaving 14 bases between them. The CDR3 loop spans 14 amino acids. The germline gives CDR1 MGHRA, CDR2 YSYEKL. The CDR3 DNA reads TGCGCCAGCAGCCAAGGGGATCCCTCCGAGGAGCAGTACTTC. It is translated as CASSQGDPSEEQYF.